This TCR beta chain was sequenced in a study of T cells after yellow fever vaccination. Findings and limits, study-wide: The booster saw the reappearance of most primary-vaccination clones (approximately 97% CD4, roughly 87% CD8). Repertoires obtained by FACS sorting could include abundant clonotypes that entered as contaminants from the bulk population.

With 0 bases removed from V and 0 bases from J, the gap between germline ends came to 10 bases. Germline lookup yields CDR1 SGDLS and CDR2 YYNGEE. The CDR3 runs to 16 residues. This clonotype was seen more than once but under ten times. The antigen is not known. Synthesis of TCR cDNA relied on 5'RACE template switching, which attached a universal primer site and UMIs. Via MiXCR, TCRdb re-called the 5' RACE reads, giving one row per CDR3 protein. The data show around 320,000 distinct CDR3 sequences, under 9% seen once. This receptor was taken from a man in his late teens or twenties who received the YFV17D yellow fever vaccine. Material: CD4+ T cells sorted from PBMCs, obtained 5 days after the yellow fever booster vaccination. The J gene is TRBJ2-1, the V gene TRBV9; either TRBD1 or TRBD2 may supply D (5 bases each). In DNA, the CDR3 is TGTGCCAGCAGCGTAGTGGGGACGAGCTCCTACAATGAGCAGTTCTTC. It encodes CASSVVGTSSYNEQFF.